This T cell receptor (beta chain) is drawn from a study of response to subunit inactivated influenza vaccine (dated by TCRdb to the late 2010s). A note on the overall study: Deep quantitative profiling of the T cell receptor repertoire was used in the study to follow responses to a trivalent subunit inactivated influenza vaccine.

The CDR3, cysteine through phenylalanine, is 14 amino acids long. CDR3 DNA only is kept here, 42 bases in frame from base 1. V drops 1 base and J drops 1 base, leaving 4 bases in between. Taken from the germline V gene (reference sequence), the CDR1 and CDR2 loops are LGHDT and YNNKEL. This clonotype was seen only a few times. It has no known antigen specificity. No qualities accompany the bases; no much larger clone lies one base away. Beyond this particular receptor, the publication reports: According to the authors, only a limited number of new T cells may be recruited by each seasonal influenza vaccination.

The protocol used for the library was RT-PCR. The sequencer listed for this sample is Illumina HiSeq 2500. The public sequencing data were trimmed at Q25 with fastp and processed into clonotypes with MiXCR by TCRdb, which kept only in-frame beta chains. For every CDR3 protein sequence, its rows merge into one entry that carries the most common genes and DNA. The sample yields a few hundred thousand distinct CDR3 sequences; about 20% were counted once. The leading ten clones occupy 10% of the sample. The chain is made from TRBV3-1 and TRBJ2-2; the D gene is not confidently resolved. The material was PBMCs from blood, obtained about 20 months after vaccination. This sequence originates from a man aged 50-75 years who received an inactivated influenza vaccine. Donor details come from another sample of the same person, matched by shared clones. The CDR3 here reads CASSQAGNTGELFF. The DNA sequence follows: TGTGCCAGCAGCCAAGCTGGGAACACCGGGGAGCTGTTTTTT.